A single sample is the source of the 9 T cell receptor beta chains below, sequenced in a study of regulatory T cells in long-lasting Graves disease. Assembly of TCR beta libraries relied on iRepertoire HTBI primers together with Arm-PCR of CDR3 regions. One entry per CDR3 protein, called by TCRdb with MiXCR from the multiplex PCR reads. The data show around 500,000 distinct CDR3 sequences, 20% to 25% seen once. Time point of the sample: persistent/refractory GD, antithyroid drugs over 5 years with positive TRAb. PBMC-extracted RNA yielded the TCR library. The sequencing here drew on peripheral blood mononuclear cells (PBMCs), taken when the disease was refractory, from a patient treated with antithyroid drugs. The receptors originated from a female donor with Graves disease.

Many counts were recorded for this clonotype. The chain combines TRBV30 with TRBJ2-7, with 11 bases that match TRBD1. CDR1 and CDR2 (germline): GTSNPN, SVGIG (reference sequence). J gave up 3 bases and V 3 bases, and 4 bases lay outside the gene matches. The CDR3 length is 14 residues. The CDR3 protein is CAWSGQGAIYEQYF. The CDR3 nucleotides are TGTGCCTGGAGCGGACAGGGGGCCATCTACGAGCAGTACTTC.

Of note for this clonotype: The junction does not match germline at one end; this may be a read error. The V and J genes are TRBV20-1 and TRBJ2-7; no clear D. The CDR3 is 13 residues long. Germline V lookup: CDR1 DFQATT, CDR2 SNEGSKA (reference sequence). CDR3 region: CSGLDLLTYEQCF. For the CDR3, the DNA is TGCAGTGGCCTGGACCTCCTTACCTACGAGCAGTGCTTC.

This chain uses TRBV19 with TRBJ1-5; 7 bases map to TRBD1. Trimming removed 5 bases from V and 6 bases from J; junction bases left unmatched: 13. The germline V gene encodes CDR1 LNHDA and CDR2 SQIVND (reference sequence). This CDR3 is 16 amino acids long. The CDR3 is CASSPRGPAPGQPQHF. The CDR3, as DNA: TGTGCCAGTAGTCCGAGGGGGCCAGCTCCCGGTCAGCCCCAGCATTTT.

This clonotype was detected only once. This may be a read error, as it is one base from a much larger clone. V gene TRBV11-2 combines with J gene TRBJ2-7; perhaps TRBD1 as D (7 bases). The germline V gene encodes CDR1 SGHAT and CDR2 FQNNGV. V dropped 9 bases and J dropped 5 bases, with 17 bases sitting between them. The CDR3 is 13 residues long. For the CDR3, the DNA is TGTGCCAGTAATACAGGGGAGGCCCACGAGCAGTACTTC. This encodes CASNTGEAHEQYF.

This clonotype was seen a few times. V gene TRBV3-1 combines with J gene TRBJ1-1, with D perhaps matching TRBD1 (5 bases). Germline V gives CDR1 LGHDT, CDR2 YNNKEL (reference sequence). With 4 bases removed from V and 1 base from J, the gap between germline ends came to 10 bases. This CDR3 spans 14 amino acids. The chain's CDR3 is CASSPGAANTEAFF. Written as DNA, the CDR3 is TGTGCCAGCAGCCCTGGGGCGGCGAACACTGAAGCTTTCTTT.

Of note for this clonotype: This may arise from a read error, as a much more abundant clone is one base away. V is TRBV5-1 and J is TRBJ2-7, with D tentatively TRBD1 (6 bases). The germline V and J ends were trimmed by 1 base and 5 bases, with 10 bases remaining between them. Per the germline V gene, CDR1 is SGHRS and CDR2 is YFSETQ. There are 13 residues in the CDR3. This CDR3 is CASSLRQDHEQYF. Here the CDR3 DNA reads TGCGCCAGCAGCTTGCGACAGGACCACGAGCAGTACTTC. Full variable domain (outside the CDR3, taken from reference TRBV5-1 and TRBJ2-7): KAGVTQTPRYLIKTRGQQVTLSCSPISGHRSVSWYQQTPGQGLQFLFEYFSETQRNKGNFPGRFSGRQFSNSRSEMNVSTLELGDSALYLCASSLRQDHEQYFGPGTRLTVT.

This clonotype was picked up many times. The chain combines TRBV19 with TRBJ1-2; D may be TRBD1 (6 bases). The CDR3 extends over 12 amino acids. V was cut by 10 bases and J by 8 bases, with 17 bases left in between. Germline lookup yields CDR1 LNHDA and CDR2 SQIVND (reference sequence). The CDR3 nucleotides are TGTGCCACGACACAGGGTCGGCTGGGCTACACCTTC. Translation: CATTQGRLGYTF.

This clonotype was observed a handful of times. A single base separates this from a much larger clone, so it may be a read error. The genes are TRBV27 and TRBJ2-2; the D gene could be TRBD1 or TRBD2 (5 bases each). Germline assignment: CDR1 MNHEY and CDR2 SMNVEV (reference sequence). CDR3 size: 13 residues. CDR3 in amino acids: CASSPRAAGEPFF. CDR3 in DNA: TGTGCCAGCAGCCCCAGGGCCGCCGGGGAGCCGTTTTTT.

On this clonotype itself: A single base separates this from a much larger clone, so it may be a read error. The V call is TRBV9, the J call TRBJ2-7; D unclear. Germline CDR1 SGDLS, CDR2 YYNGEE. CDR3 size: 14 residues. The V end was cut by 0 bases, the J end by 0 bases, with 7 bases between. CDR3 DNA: TGTGCCAGCAGCGTAGGCGGAAACTCCTACGAGCAGTACTTC. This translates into CASSVGGNSYEQYF.